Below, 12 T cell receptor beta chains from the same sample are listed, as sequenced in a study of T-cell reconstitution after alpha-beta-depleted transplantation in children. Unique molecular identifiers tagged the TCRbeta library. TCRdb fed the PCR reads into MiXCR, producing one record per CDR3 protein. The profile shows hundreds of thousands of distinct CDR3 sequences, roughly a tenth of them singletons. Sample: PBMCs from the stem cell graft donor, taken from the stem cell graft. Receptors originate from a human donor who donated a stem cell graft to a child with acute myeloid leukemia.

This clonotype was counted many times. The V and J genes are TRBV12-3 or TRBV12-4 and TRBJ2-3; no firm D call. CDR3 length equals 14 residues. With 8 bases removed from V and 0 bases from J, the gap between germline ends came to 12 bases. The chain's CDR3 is CASCLGRSTDTQYF. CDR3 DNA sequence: TGTGCCAGCTGCCTAGGCAGGAGCACAGATACGCAGTATTTT.

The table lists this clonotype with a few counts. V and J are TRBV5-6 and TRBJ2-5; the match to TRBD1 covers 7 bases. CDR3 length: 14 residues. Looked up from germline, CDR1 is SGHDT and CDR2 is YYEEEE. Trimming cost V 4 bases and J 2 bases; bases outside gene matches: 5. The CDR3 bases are TGTGCCAGCAGCAAGGGACAGCCACAAGAGACCCAGTACTTC. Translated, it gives CASSKGQPQETQYF.

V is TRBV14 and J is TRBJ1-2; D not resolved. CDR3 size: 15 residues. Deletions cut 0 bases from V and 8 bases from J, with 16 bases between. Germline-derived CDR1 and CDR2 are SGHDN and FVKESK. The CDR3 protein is CASSQEAALSQGYTF. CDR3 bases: TGTGCCAGCAGCCAAGAAGCGGCCCTGAGTCAGGGCTACACCTTC. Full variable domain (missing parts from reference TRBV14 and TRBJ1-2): EAGVTQFPSHSVIEKGQTVTLRCDPISGHDNLYWYRRVMGKEIKFLLHFVKESKQDESGMPNNRFLAERTGGTYSTLKVQPAELEDSGVYFCASSQEAALSQGYTFGSGTRLTVV.

The CDR3 coding sequence is TGTGCCAGCAGCCTCGGGGAGGGCCGGTACGAGCAGTACTTC. This encodes CASSLGEGRYEQYF. The chain links TRBV5-5 to TRBJ2-7, with TRBD2 matching 7 bases. The CDR3 is made up of 14 amino acids. V was pared by 4 bases and J by 4 bases, with 8 bases of the junction left unmatched. CDR1 and CDR2 (germline): SGHKS, YYEKEE (reference sequence).

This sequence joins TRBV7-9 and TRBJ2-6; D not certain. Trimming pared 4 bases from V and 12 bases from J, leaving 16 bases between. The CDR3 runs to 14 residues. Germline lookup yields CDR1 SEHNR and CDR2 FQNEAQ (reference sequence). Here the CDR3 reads CASSSYGESIVLTF. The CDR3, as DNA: TGTGCCAGCAGCTCGTATGGGGAATCCATCGTCCTGACTTTC.

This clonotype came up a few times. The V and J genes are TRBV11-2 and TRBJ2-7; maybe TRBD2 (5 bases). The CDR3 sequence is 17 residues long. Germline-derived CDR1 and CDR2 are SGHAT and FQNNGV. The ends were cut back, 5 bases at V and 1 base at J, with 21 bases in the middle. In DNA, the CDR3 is TGTGCCAGCAGCCCACCCTGGACTGAAGTCGGTTCCTACGAGCAGTACTTC. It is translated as CASSPPWTEVGSYEQYF.

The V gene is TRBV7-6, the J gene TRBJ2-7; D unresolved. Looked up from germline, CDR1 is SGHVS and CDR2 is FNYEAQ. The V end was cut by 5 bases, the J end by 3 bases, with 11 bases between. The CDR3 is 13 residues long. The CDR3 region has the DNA TGTGCCAGCAGCACCGGCAGATTCTACGAGCAGTACTTC. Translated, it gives CASSTGRFYEQYF.

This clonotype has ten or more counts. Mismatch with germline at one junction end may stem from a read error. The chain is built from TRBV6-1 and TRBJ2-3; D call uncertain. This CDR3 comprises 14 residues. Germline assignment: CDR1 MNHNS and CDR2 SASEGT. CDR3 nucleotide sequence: TGTGCGAGCAGGACGGCCGCTAGCACAGATACGCAGTATTTT. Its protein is CASRTAASTDTQYF.

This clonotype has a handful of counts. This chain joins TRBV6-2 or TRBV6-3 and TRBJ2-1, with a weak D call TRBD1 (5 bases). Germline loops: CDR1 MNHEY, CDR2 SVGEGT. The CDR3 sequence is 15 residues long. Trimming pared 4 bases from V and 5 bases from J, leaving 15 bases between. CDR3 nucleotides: TGTGCCAGCAGTTCGCAGGGCCGCCCTAACAATGAGCAGTTCTTC. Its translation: CASSSQGRPNNEQFF.

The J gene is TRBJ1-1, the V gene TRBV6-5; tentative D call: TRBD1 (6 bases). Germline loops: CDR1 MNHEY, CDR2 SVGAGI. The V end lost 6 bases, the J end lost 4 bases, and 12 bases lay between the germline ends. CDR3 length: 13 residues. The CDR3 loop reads CASRPPGATEAFF. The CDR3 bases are TGTGCCAGCAGACCGCCAGGGGCCACTGAAGCTTTCTTT.

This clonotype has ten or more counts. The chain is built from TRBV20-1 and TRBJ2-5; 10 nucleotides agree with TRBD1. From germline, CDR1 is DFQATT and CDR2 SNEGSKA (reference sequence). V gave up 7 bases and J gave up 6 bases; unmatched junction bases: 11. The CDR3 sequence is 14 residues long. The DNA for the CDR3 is TGCAGTGTCGAACCGGGACAGGGGCGGAAGACCCAGTACTTC. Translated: CSVEPGQGRKTQYF.

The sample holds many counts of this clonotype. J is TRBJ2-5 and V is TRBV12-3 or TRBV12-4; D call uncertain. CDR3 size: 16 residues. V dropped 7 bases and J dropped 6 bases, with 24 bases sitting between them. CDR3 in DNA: TGTGCCAGCACCACCGGCGAAACTGGGCGTATAAAGACCCAGTACTTC. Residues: CASTTGETGRIKTQYF.